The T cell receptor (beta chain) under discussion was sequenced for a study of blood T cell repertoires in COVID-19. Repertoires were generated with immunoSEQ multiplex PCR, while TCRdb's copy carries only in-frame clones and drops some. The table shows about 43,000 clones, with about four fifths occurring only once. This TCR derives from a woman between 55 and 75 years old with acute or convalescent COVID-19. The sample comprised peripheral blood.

The CDR3 here is CASSSTSQGPQHF. CDR3 DNA: TGTGCCAGCAGCTCTACATCGCAGGGGCCCCAGCATTTT. The chain couples TRBV27 to TRBJ1-5; perhaps TRBD1 as D (5 bases). V gave up 6 bases and J gave up 9 bases, with 15 bases separating them. The CDR3 totals 13 residues. The V gene's germline CDR1 is MNHEY and CDR2 SMNVEV (reference sequence).